Shown below are 14 T cell receptor beta chains from a single sample sequenced in a study of blood T cells in healthy people across ages. Through a sample-barcoded 5' primer and a J-beta primer mix, a second PCR was run for roughly 6 to 11 cycles. From the 5' RACE reads, TCRdb called clonotypes with MiXCR, one entry per CDR3 protein. The sample lists about 930,000 distinct CDR3 sequences, 25% to 35% occurring once. These data were also filed under a second study, of T cells of mothers and their children.

The material sequenced was blood. The receptor set was obtained from a woman between 40 and 55 years old in good health.

The chain uses TRBV7-3 and TRBJ2-2; TRBD1 matches 7 bases. V was pared by 2 bases and J by 7 bases, with 7 bases of the junction left unmatched. Germline V CDR1 and CDR2: SGHTA, FQGTGA. CDR3 length equals 15 residues. This chain's CDR3 is CASSLGTESRGELFF. In DNA, the CDR3 is TGTGCCAGCAGCTTAGGGACAGAGAGTCGCGGGGAGCTGTTTTTT.

This clonotype has at least ten counts. The genes are TRBV14 and TRBJ2-5, with D possibly being TRBD1 (5 bases). CDR3 size: 15 residues. Germline V lookup: CDR1 SGHDN, CDR2 FVKESK. Trimming removed 0 bases from V and 4 bases from J, with 12 bases in between. The CDR3 nucleotides read TGTGCCAGCAGCCAAGATCGGATGGGGCGAGAGACCCAGTACTTC. Encoded protein: CASSQDRMGRETQYF. The full variable domain, in which reference TRBV14 and TRBJ2-5 provide the parts outside the CDR3, is EAGVTQFPSHSVIEKGQTVTLRCDPISGHDNLYWYRRVMGKEIKFLLHFVKESKQDESGMPNNRFLAERTGGTYSTLKVQPAELEDSGVYFCASSQDRMGRETQYFGPGTRLLVL.

A word on this clonotype: A read error may produce the germline difference seen at one junction end. The CDR3 DNA is TGTGCCAGCAGATCCCTCGGGGGGGAAGGCACTGAAGCTTTATTT. It translates to CASRSLGGEGTEALF. The chain couples TRBV7-9 to TRBJ1-1; D is possibly TRBD1 (5 bases). Germline V gene sequence: CDR1 SEHNR, CDR2 FQNEAQ (reference sequence). The CDR3 spans 15 residues.

This clonotype was counted at least ten times. The chain employs TRBV28 and TRBJ2-7; D unresolved. Trimming took off 5 bases at V and 0 bases at J, with 17 bases between the two ends. Germline assignment: CDR1 MDHEN and CDR2 SYDVKM. This CDR3 has 16 amino acids. The CDR3 DNA is TGTGCCAGCAGTCCCCGGGCCCATAAAATCTCCTACGAGCAGTACTTC. Amino acids: CASSPRAHKISYEQYF.

The genes are TRBV6-2 or TRBV6-3 and TRBJ1-5; TRBD1 might be the D (5 bases). V was shortened by 6 bases and J by 1 base, with 13 bases between the two germline ends. Germline V gene lookup returns CDR1 MNHEY and CDR2 SVGEGT. CDR3 length: 15 residues. The CDR3 region has the DNA TGTGCCAGCAGCCCAATGGGGCAGAGCAATCAGCCCCAGCATTTT. It is translated as CASSPMGQSNQPQHF.

The V gene is TRBV20-1, the J gene TRBJ2-5; possibly TRBD1 for D (6 bases). The germline gives CDR1 DFQATT, CDR2 SNEGSKA (reference sequence). The CDR3 has 12 residues. V lost 5 bases and J 11 bases, leaving 18 bases between the germline ends. Here the CDR3 DNA reads TGCAGTGCTTTACGGGACACTCAGGGGCAGTACTTC. Its translation: CSALRDTQGQYF.

V gene TRBV5-1 combines with J gene TRBJ2-5; D perhaps matches TRBD2 (6 bases). V was trimmed by 0 bases and J by 2 bases, leaving 14 bases between them. This CDR3 has 16 amino acids. Germline V gene sequence: CDR1 SGHRS, CDR2 YFSETQ. CDR3 DNA sequence: TGCGCCAGCAGCTTGGGGCCCCTTAGCGGACAAGAGACCCAGTACTTC. Translating it yields CASSLGPLSGQETQYF.

The V and J genes are TRBV7-3 and TRBJ2-7; tentatively, D is TRBD1 or TRBD2 (5 bases each). Germline assignment: CDR1 SGHTA and CDR2 FQGTGA. The CDR3 extends over 14 amino acids. The ends were cut back, 1 base at V and 6 bases at J, with 13 bases in the middle. The CDR3 DNA reads TGTGCCAGCAGCTTAAAAGGGCCCGGGGCCGAGCAGTACTTC. Translated: CASSLKGPGAEQYF.

This clonotype was picked up a small number of times. The rearrangement links TRBV2 to TRBJ2-1; D is possibly TRBD2 (7 bases). Trimming took 3 bases from V and 3 from J, leaving 15 bases between them. This CDR3 comprises 16 residues. The germline gives CDR1 SNHLY, CDR2 FYNNEI. The CDR3 DNA reads as TGTGCCAGCAGTGAGATAGGGGGGGAGAACTACAATGAGCAGTTCTTC. This sequence encodes CASSEIGGENYNEQFF.

The V and J genes are TRBV9 and TRBJ1-1; no definite D call. The CDR3 has 13 residues. V was clipped by 3 bases and J by 4 bases, with 10 bases between them. The germline gives CDR1 SGDLS, CDR2 YYNGEE. CDR3 residues: CASSAWVGTEAFF. The CDR3 region has the DNA TGTGCCAGCAGCGCGTGGGTTGGCACTGAAGCTTTCTTT.

This clonotype has a handful of counts. This chain joins TRBV7-3 and TRBJ2-3; tentative D call: TRBD2 (6 bases). V was trimmed by 4 bases and J by 2 bases, leaving 10 bases between them. The CDR3 consists of 14 residues. Germline assignment: CDR1 SGHTA and CDR2 FQGTGA. This CDR3 reads CASSSGTPTDTQYF. The CDR3 bases are TGTGCCAGCAGCTCTGGGACTCCCACAGATACGCAGTATTTT. Complete variable domain (other parts from reference TRBV7-3 and TRBJ2-3): GAGVSQTPSNKVTEKGKYVELRCDPISGHTALYWYRQSLGQGPEFLIYFQGTGAADDSGLPNDRFFAVRPEGSVSTLKIQRTERGDSAVYLCASSSGTPTDTQYFGPGTRLTVL.

Only a few counts were recorded for this clonotype. The rearrangement uses TRBV12-3 or TRBV12-4 and TRBJ1-2; possibly TRBD1 for D (6 bases). Between the trimmed V and J ends, which lost 2 bases and 7 bases, there was a span of 11 bases. The CDR3 is 13 amino acids. CDR3 nucleotides: TGTGCCAGCAGTTTACGGACAGTGGGTGGCTACACCTTC. This codes for CASSLRTVGGYTF.

The chain has TRBV27 and TRBJ1-5; D is undetermined. The CDR3 extends over 16 amino acids. Germline loops: CDR1 MNHEY, CDR2 SMNVEV (reference sequence). The V end lost 2 bases, the J end lost 2 bases, and 13 bases lay between the germline ends. CDR3 bases: TGTGCCAGCAGTTTAGTGGCGGCCGGGGGCAATCAGCCCCAGCATTTT. Its translation: CASSLVAAGGNQPQHF.

The chain carries TRBV20-1 and TRBJ2-5; a weak D match, TRBD2 (7 bases). Per germline, CDR1 DFQATT and CDR2 SNEGSKA (reference sequence). The V end lost 1 base, the J end lost 11 bases, and 23 bases lay between the germline ends. This CDR3 spans 15 amino acids. CDR3 protein: CSARVYGGGPLEQYF. The DNA for the CDR3 is TGCAGTGCTAGAGTTTATGGGGGGGGGCCGTTAGAGCAGTACTTC.